A single TCR beta chain is shown here with its context. The CDR3 extends over 14 amino acids. Deletions cut 6 bases from V and 10 bases from J, with 16 bases between. The germline V gene encodes CDR1 MNHEY and CDR2 SMNVEV (reference sequence). The data were taken from a study of blood T cell repertoires in COVID-19. TCRdb keeps only in-frame clones here, not all; method: immunoSEQ multiplex PCR. Of approximately 390,000 clones listed, 90% are singletons. This sequence originates from a man aged 18 to 29 with active or convalescent COVID-19. The sequencing sample was made of peripheral blood. The chain combines TRBV27 with TRBJ1-6; D is perhaps TRBD1 (6 bases). The CDR3 bases are TGTGCCAGCAGCCGGACAGAGGGTCGCTCACCCCTCCACTTT. The encoded protein is CASSRTEGRSPLHF.